Described below is a single T cell receptor (beta chain) sequence and its context. There are 14 residues in the CDR3. J lost 8 bases, V lost 2 bases, and 5 bases had no gene match. CDR1 and CDR2 from the germline V gene are MNHEY and SVGAGI. RNA transcripts were the source from which TCR beta CDR3 regions were amplified. First-round RT-PCR with HTBI primers preceded a second-round multiplex PCR. One entry per CDR3 protein, called by TCRdb with MiXCR from the multiplex PCR reads. The profile shows 150,000 or so distinct CDR3 sequences, approximately 40% of them singletons. The data belong to a study of Graves' ophthalmopathy and Graves' hyperthyroidism.

The chain links TRBV6-5 to TRBJ1-2; 10 bases align to TRBD1. Sequencing was done on a sample of peripheral blood. The receptor comes from a man aged 25 to 40 with Graves' ophthalmopathy. CDR3 DNA sequence: TGTGCCAGCAGTTACGGGACAGGGGTGATGGGCTACACCTTC. This codes for CASSYGTGVMGYTF.